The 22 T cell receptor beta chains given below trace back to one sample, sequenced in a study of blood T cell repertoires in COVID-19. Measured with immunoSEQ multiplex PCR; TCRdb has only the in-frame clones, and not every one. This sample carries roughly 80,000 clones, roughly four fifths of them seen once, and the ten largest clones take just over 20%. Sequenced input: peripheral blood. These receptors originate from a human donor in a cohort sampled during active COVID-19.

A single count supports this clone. The CDR3 here is CASSPLGLAGGKETQYF. The CDR3, as DNA: TGTGCCAGCAGCCCCCTGGGACTAGCGGGGGGTAAAGAGACCCAGTACTTC. V and J are TRBV7-9 and TRBJ2-5; TRBD2 matches at 15 bases. Germline loops: CDR1 SEHNR, CDR2 FQNEAQ (reference sequence). This CDR3 is built from 17 residues. J was trimmed by 3 bases and V by 5 bases; bases with no gene match: 7.

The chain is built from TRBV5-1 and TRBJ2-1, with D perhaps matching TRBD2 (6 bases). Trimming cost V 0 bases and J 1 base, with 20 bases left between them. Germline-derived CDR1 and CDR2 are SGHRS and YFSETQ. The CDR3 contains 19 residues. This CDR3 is CASSLEIFTRGGSYNEQFF. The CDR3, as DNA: TGCGCCAGCAGCTTGGAAATTTTTACGAGGGGAGGATCCTACAATGAGCAGTTCTTC.

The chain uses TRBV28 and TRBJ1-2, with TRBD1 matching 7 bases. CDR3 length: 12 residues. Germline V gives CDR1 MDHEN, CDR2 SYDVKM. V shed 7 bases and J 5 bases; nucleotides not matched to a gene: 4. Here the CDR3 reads CASKTGTYGYTF. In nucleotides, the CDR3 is TGTGCCAGCAAGACAGGGACGTATGGCTACACCTTC.

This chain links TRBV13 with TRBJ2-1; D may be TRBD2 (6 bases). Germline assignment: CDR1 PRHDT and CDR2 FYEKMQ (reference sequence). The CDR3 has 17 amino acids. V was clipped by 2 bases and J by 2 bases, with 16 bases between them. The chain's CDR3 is CASSLYGRVAAYNEQFF. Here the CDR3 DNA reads TGTGCCAGCAGCTTATATGGTAGAGTAGCGGCCTACAATGAGCAGTTCTTC.

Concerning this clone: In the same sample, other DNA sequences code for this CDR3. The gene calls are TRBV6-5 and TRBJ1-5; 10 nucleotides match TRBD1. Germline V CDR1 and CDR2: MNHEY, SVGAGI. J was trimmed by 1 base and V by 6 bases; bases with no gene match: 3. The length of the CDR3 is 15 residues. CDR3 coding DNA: TGTGCCAGCAGCCCGGACAGGGGGAGCAATCAGCCCCAGCATTTT. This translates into CASSPDRGSNQPQHF.

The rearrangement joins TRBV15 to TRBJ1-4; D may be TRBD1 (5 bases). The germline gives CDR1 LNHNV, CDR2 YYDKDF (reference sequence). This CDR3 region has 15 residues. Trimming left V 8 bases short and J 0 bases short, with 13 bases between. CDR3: CATSRGLATNEKLFF. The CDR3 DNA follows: TGTGCCACCTCAAGGGGCCTTGCAACTAATGAAAAACTGTTTTTT.

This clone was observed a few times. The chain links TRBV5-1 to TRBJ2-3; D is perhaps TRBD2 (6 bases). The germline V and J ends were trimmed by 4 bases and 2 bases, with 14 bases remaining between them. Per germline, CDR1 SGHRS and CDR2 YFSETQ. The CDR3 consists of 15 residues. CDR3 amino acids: CASSVWDSHTDTQYF. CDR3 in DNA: TGCGCCAGCAGCGTCTGGGACTCCCACACAGATACGCAGTATTTT.

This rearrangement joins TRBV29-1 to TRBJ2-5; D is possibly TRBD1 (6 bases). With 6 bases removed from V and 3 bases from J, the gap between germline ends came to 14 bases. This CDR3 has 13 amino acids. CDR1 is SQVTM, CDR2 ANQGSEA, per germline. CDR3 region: CSVDLDSEETQYF. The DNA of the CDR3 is TGCAGCGTCGACCTGGACAGCGAAGAGACCCAGTACTTC.

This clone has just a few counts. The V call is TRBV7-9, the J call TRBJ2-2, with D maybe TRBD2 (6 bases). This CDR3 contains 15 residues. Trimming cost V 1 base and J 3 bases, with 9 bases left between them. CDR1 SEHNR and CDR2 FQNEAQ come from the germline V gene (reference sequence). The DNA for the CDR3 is TGTGCCAGCAGCTTAGGTAGCGGCTACACCGGGGAGCTGTTTTTT. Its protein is CASSLGSGYTGELFF.

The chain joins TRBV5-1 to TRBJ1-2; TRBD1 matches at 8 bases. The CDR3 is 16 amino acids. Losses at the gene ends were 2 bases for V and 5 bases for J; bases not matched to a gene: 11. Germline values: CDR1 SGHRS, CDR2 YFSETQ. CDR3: CASSLSGQGGVYGYTF. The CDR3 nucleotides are TGCGCCAGCAGCTTAAGCGGACAGGGTGGAGTATATGGCTACACCTTC.

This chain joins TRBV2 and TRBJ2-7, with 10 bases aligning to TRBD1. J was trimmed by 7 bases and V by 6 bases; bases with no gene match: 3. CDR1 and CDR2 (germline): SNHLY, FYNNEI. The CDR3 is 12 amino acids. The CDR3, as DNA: TGTGCCAGCAGGGGACAGGGGCGGGAGCAGTACTTC. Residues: CASRGQGREQYF.

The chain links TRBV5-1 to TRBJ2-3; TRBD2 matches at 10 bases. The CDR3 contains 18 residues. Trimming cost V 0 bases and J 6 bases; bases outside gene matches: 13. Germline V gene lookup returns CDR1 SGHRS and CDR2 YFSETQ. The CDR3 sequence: CASSLEASGGFPTDTQYF. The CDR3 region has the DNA TGCGCCAGCAGCTTGGAAGCTAGCGGGGGCTTCCCGACGGATACGCAGTATTTT. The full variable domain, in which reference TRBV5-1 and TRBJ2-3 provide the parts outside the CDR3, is KAGVTQTPRYLIKTRGQQVTLSCSPISGHRSVSWYQQTPGQGLQFLFEYFSETQRNKGNFPGRFSGRQFSNSRSEMNVSTLELGDSALYLCASSLEASGGFPTDTQYFGPGTRLTVL.

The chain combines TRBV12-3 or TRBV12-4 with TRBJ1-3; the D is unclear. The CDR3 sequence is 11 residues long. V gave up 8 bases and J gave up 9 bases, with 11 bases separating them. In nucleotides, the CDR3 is TGTGCCAGCTCACGTTGGAGCACCATATATTTT. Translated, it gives CASSRWSTIYF.

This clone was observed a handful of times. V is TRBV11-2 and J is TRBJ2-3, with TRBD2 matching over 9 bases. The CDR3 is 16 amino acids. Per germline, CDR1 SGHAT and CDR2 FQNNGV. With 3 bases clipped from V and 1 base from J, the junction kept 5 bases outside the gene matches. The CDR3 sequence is CASSFRGGARTDTQYF. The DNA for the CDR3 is TGTGCCAGCAGCTTTCGCGGGGGGGCCCGCACAGATACGCAGTATTTT. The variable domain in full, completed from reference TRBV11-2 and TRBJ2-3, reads EAGVAQSPRYKIIEKRQSVAFWCNPISGHATLYWYQQILGQGPKLLIQFQNNGVVDDSQLPKDRFSAERLKGVDSTLKIQPAKLEDSAVYLCASSFRGGARTDTQYFGPGTRLTVL.

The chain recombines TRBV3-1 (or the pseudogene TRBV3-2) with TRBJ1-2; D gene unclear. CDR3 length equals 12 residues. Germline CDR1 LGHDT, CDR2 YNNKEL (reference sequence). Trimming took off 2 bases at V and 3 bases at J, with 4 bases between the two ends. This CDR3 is CASSQQDYGYTF. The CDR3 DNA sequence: TGTGCCAGCAGCCAACAGGACTATGGCTACACCTTC.

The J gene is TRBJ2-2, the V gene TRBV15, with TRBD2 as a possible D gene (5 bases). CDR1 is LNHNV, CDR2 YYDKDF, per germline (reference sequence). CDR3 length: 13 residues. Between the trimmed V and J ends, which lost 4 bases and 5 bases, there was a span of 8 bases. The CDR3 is CATSTGVTGELFF. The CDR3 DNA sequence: TGTGCCACCAGCACCGGGGTTACCGGGGAGCTGTTTTTT.

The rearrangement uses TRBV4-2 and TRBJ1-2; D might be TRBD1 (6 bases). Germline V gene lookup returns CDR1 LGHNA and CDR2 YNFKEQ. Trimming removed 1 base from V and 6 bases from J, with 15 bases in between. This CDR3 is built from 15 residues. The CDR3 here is CASSQGDNRIHGYTF. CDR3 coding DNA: TGTGCCAGCAGCCAAGGGGACAACCGTATTCATGGCTACACCTTC.

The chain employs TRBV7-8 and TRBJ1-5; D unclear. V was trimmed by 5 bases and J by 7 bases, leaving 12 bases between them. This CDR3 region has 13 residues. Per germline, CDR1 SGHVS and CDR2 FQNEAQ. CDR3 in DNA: TGTGCCAGCAGCCTGGATAGCGTGCAGCCCCAGCATTTT. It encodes CASSLDSVQPQHF.

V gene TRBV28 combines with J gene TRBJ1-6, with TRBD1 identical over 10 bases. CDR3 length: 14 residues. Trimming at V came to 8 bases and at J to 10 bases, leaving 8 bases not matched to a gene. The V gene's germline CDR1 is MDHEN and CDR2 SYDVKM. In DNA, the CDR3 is TGTGCCAGCCGGGCCGGGACAGGGGTCTCACCCCTCCACTTT. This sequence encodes CASRAGTGVSPLHF.

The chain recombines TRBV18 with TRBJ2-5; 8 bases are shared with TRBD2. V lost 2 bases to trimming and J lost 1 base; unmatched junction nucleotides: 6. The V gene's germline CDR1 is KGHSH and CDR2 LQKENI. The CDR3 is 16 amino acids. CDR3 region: CASSPGTAGAQETQYF. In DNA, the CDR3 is TGTGCCAGCTCACCAGGTACAGCGGGGGCCCAAGAGACCCAGTACTTC.

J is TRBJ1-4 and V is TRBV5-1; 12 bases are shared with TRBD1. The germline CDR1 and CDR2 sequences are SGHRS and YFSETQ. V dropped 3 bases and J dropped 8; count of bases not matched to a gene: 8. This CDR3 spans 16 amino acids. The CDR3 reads CASSSGTGGRREKLFF. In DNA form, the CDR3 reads TGCGCCAGCAGCTCTGGGACAGGGGGCCGAAGAGAAAAACTGTTTTTT. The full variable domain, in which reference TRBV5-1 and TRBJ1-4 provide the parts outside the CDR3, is KAGVTQTPRYLIKTRGQQVTLSCSPISGHRSVSWYQQTPGQGLQFLFEYFSETQRNKGNFPGRFSGRQFSNSRSEMNVSTLELGDSALYLCASSSGTGGRREKLFFGSGTQLSVL.

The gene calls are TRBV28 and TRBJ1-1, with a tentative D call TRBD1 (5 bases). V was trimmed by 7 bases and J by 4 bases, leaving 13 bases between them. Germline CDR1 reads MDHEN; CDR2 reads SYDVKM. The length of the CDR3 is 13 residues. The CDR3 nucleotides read TGTGCCAGCAAGGCGGGGCAGTTCACTGAAGCTTTCTTT. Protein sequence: CASKAGQFTEAFF.